A single sample gave rise to the 21 T cell receptor beta chains below, sequenced in a study of T-cell memory formation after mild COVID-19 (dated by TCRdb to the early 2020s). Library preparation employed 5' RACE. This sample was sequenced with an Illumina NovaSeq 6000. The public reads were quality trimmed at Q25 with fastp and then assembled into clones with MiXCR by TCRdb, keeping productive beta chains. Under each unique CDR3 protein, matching rows form one entry showing the most common genes and DNA. The sample table holds around 29,000 distinct CDR3 sequences, of which approximately 12% were seen once. The ten largest clonotypes hold nearly 15% of the sample. Sequencing was done on a sample of PBMCs or a T cell subset sorted from them (not recorded which). The source is an adult woman who had mild COVID-19 (a few samples of this study predate the infection). The sample titles of this study are shuffled in the database, so cell type and time point are left out; the donor was told from shared clones.

In this sample, this clonotype turned up many times. This chain uses TRBV19 with TRBJ1-2; TRBD1 is a possible D gene (5 bases). Germline-derived CDR1 and CDR2 are LNHDA and SQIVND (reference sequence). The CDR3 length is 16 residues. V gave up 6 bases and J gave up 4 bases, with 21 bases separating them. CDR3 DNA sequence: TGTGCCAGTAGCGAGAGCGAGTGGGGCGGACCCTATGGCTACACCTTC. Translating it yields CASSESEWGGPYGYTF.

This clonotype was seen at least ten times. The V and J genes are TRBV20-1 and TRBJ1-1, with 7 positions matching TRBD1. Germline V CDR1 and CDR2: DFQATT, SNEGSKA (reference sequence). The trim removed 3 bases at V and 4 bases at J, leaving 8 bases unmatched. The CDR3 has 14 amino acids. This CDR3 reads CSASETGQGTEAFF. The CDR3, as DNA: TGCAGTGCTAGCGAGACAGGGCAGGGCACTGAAGCTTTCTTT.

The V call is TRBV14, the J call TRBJ2-2; D remains unclear. Looked up from germline, CDR1 is SGHDN and CDR2 is FVKESK. The CDR3 is 13 amino acids. V was pared by 4 bases and J by 4 bases, with 7 bases between. CDR3 amino acids: CASSPYPTGELFF. The CDR3 nucleotides read TGTGCCAGCAGCCCCTACCCCACCGGGGAGCTGTTTTTT.

In its sample, this clonotype was seen many times. V and J are TRBV5-1 and TRBJ2-1; D is possibly TRBD1 (5 bases). The germline V gene encodes CDR1 SGHRS and CDR2 YFSETQ. Trimming cost V 6 bases and J 2 bases, with 12 bases left between them. The CDR3 length is 14 residues. CDR3 loop: CASIPDSTYNEQFF. CDR3 DNA: TGCGCCAGCATCCCAGACAGTACCTACAATGAGCAGTTCTTC.

This clonotype appeared many times. V and J are TRBV30 and TRBJ2-1; no reliable D call. This CDR3 is built from 14 residues. V lost 3 bases, J lost 2 bases, and 11 bases lay in between. Looked up from germline, CDR1 is GTSNPN and CDR2 is SVGIG (reference sequence). The CDR3 DNA sequence: TGTGCCTGGAGCTGGACCTCTCCCTACAATGAGCAGTTCTTC. It codes for CAWSWTSPYNEQFF.

This clonotype was detected ten times or more. The V gene is TRBV5-6, the J gene TRBJ1-5, with 9 bases that match TRBD1. CDR1 and CDR2 from the germline V gene are SGHDT and YYEEEE. V was pared by 4 bases and J by 6 bases, with 8 bases of the junction left unmatched. The CDR3 is 15 amino acids. CDR3 protein: CASSTTTGGGQPQHF. CDR3 nucleotides: TGTGCCAGCAGCACCACCACAGGGGGCGGTCAGCCCCAGCATTTT.

This clonotype was observed at least ten times. The V call is TRBV7-2, the J call TRBJ1-1; a possible D gene is TRBD1 (5 bases). CDR3 length: 16 residues. V dropped 1 base and J dropped 0 bases, with 12 bases sitting between them. CDR1 is SGHTA, CDR2 FQGNSA, per germline. DNA for the CDR3: TGTGCCAGCAGCTTAGGGGCAGGGCTCATGAACACTGAAGCTTTCTTT. It codes for CASSLGAGLMNTEAFF.

The sample holds many counts of this clonotype. The chain employs TRBV5-1 and TRBJ2-5, with 7 bases lining up with TRBD1. The V gene end was trimmed by 5 bases and the J gene end by 2 bases; junction bases not matched to a gene: 6. The germline V gene has CDR1 SGHRS and CDR2 YFSETQ. CDR3 length: 14 residues. CDR3 coding DNA: TGCGCCAGCAGTTTTGGACAGGCTCAAGAGACCCAGTACTTC. The encoded protein is CASSFGQAQETQYF.

This clonotype was recorded at least ten times. J is TRBJ2-3 and V is TRBV6-5; D is perhaps TRBD2 (6 bases). Trimming took off 5 bases at V and 1 base at J, with 13 bases between the two ends. The CDR3 is made up of 15 amino acids. Germline CDR1 MNHEY, CDR2 SVGAGI. The CDR3 loop reads CASSRPWGGTDTQYF. In DNA, the CDR3 is TGTGCCAGCAGTCGCCCGTGGGGGGGCACAGATACGCAGTATTTT.

This clonotype was picked up many times. The V call is TRBV7-2, the J call TRBJ2-1; TRBD2 matches 14 bases. The CDR3 spans 16 residues. The V gene end was trimmed by 2 bases and the J gene end by 7 bases; junction bases not matched to a gene: 4. The germline gives CDR1 SGHTA, CDR2 FQGNSA. The CDR3 nucleotides are TGTGCCAGCAGCTTATCAGGACTAGCGGGAGGTAATGAGCAGTTCTTC. Encoded protein: CASSLSGLAGGNEQFF.

V is TRBV4-2 and J is TRBJ1-5, with 10 bases identical to TRBD1. The CDR3 is 16 residues long. Germline V gene data show CDR1 as LGHNA and CDR2 as YNFKEQ. Trimming cost V 0 bases and J 4 bases; bases outside gene matches: 3. CDR3: CASSQDKGQGNQPQHF. In DNA form, the CDR3 reads TGTGCCAGCAGCCAAGATAAGGGACAGGGGAATCAGCCCCAGCATTTT.

The V call is TRBV5-1, the J call TRBJ1-2; D uncertain. Germline-derived CDR1 and CDR2 are SGHRS and YFSETQ. Trimming removed 4 bases at V and 6 bases at J, with 13 bases between. The CDR3 runs to 13 residues. CDR3 region: CASSPTDIHGYTF. The CDR3 nucleotides read TGCGCCAGCAGCCCAACAGATATTCATGGCTACACCTTC.

This clonotype has a count of ten or more. The chain has TRBV19 and TRBJ1-2; no definite D call. This CDR3 is built from 16 residues. The germline V gene encodes CDR1 LNHDA and CDR2 SQIVND (reference sequence). V lost 8 bases and J 2 bases, leaving 21 bases between the germline ends. CDR3 amino acids: CASAYGGLRFNYGYTF. CDR3 DNA sequence: TGTGCCAGTGCCTATGGTGGCCTCCGATTCAACTATGGCTACACCTTC.

This clonotype occurred many times. The rearrangement links TRBV5-1 to TRBJ2-3, with D perhaps matching TRBD2 (6 bases). Germline CDR1 is SGHRS and CDR2 is YFSETQ. The CDR3 loop spans 14 amino acids. The germline V and J ends were trimmed by 0 bases and 6 bases, with 11 bases remaining between them. CDR3 amino acids: CASSLAGGGDTQYF. In DNA, the CDR3 is TGCGCCAGCAGCTTGGCCGGGGGTGGGGATACGCAGTATTTT.

This clonotype was seen repeatedly, ten times or more. CDR3: CASSYSEVRGSTDTQYF. DNA of the CDR3: TGTGCCAGCAGTTACTCGGAGGTGCGGGGTAGCACAGATACGCAGTATTTT. The rearrangement links TRBV6-5 to TRBJ2-3; D is possibly TRBD2 (6 bases). This CDR3 is built from 17 residues. The germline CDR1 and CDR2 sequences are MNHEY and SVGAGI. Deletions cut 0 bases from V and 0 bases from J, with 13 bases between.

This clonotype is judged medium-sized. The J gene is TRBJ2-1, the V gene TRBV9; 7 bases are shared with TRBD2. With 3 bases clipped from V and 1 base from J, the junction kept 10 bases outside the gene matches. The CDR3 contains 17 residues. Germline V gene sequence: CDR1 SGDLS, CDR2 YYNGEE. The CDR3 spells CASSAITSVLSYNEQFF. CDR3 nucleotides: TGTGCCAGCAGCGCCATTACTAGCGTACTATCCTACAATGAGCAGTTCTTC.

This clonotype was detected many times. V gene TRBV7-9 combines with J gene TRBJ2-2, with 9 bases matching TRBD1. After removal of 4 bases from V and 0 bases from J, the junction contained 9 bases not matched to a gene. Germline values: CDR1 SEHNR, CDR2 FQNEAQ (reference sequence). The CDR3 is 18 residues long. CDR3 in amino acids: CASSSRDREPTNTGELFF. CDR3 DNA: TGTGCCAGCAGCTCCCGGGACAGGGAACCGACGAACACCGGGGAGCTGTTTTTT.

This clonotype was counted at least ten times. CDR3 sequence: CASSPGLGLAYEQYF. In DNA form, the CDR3 reads TGTGCCAGCAGTCCGGGTCTCGGACTTGCCTACGAGCAGTACTTC. This sequence joins TRBV12-3 or TRBV12-4 and TRBJ2-7, with D possibly being TRBD2 (5 bases). The CDR3 length is 15 residues. V was shortened by 5 bases and J by 2 bases, with 16 bases between the two germline ends.

This clonotype was counted ten times or more. The gene calls are TRBV12-3 or TRBV12-4 and TRBJ2-2; possibly TRBD1 or TRBD2 for D (5 bases each). The V end was cut by 10 bases, the J end by 7 bases, with 13 bases between. This CDR3 spans 12 amino acids. Here the CDR3 DNA reads TGTGCCACCCGTATGGGGGTCGGGGAGCTGTTTTTT. Amino acid sequence: CATRMGVGELFF.

This clonotype was detected ten times or more. The chain is built from TRBV12-3 or TRBV12-4 and TRBJ1-6, with 7 bases that match TRBD1. The CDR3 covers 14 residues. With V trimmed by 3 bases and J by 6 bases, 2 bases remained unmatched. The CDR3 DNA sequence: TGTGCCAGCAGTTTTGAGGGGGCTAATTCACCCCTCCACTTT. It codes for CASSFEGANSPLHF.

There are many counts of this clonotype. This sequence joins TRBV7-3 and TRBJ2-7; TRBD2 matches at 12 bases. Germline CDR1 and CDR2: SGHTA and FQGTGA. This CDR3 spans 18 amino acids. V shed 3 bases, J shed 7 bases, and the junction held 16 bases outside the gene matches. This chain's CDR3 is CASSLTSGSTMHSVEQYF. Here the CDR3 DNA reads TGTGCCAGCAGCTTGACTAGCGGGAGTACCATGCACTCGGTGGAGCAGTACTTC.